This T cell receptor beta chain stems from a study of regulatory T cells in long-lasting Graves disease. Findings and caveats of the study: Public clonotype sharing was higher in persistent than newly diagnosed patients.

Germline CDR1 reads LGHNA; CDR2 reads YSLEER. J gave up 6 bases and V 5 bases, and 11 bases lay outside the gene matches. CDR3 length: 17 residues. Arm-PCR of CDR3 regions and iRepertoire HTBI primers were used to build TCR beta libraries. TCRdb reprocessed the multiplex PCR reads via MiXCR and lists one record per CDR3 protein. The sample has around 320,000 distinct CDR3 sequences; approximately 15% are singletons. This clonotype was observed many times. Its antigen is undetermined. Time point defined: newly diagnosed GD, antithyroid drugs for less than 3 months. The TCR library used RNA extracted from PBMCs. Patients all came to the study from an endocrinology department in Xi'an, China. These data were also filed under a second study, of T cells in Graves' hyperthyroidism and ophthalmopathy. That paper adds: With the HTBI primer set, the TCR CDR3 went through a first round of RT-PCR.

The clonotype originates from a man between 35 and 55 years old with Graves disease. The sequencing used peripheral blood mononuclear cells (PBMCs), collected at new diagnosis, from a patient treated with antithyroid drugs. The chain links TRBV4-3 to TRBJ2-2; the match to TRBD2 covers 11 bases. The CDR3 reads CASSSEGGLAVAGELFF. Here the CDR3 DNA reads TGCGCCAGCAGCTCTGAGGGGGGACTAGCGGTCGCCGGGGAGCTGTTTTTT.